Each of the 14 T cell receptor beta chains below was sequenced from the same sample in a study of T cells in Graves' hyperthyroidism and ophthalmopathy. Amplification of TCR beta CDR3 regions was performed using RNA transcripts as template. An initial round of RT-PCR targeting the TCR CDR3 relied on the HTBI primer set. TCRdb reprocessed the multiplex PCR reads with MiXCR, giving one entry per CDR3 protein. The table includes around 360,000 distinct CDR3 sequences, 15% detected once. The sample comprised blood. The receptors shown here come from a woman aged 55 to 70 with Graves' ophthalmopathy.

DNA for the CDR3: TGCAGTGCTAGCGAGGCGGGAGGGTGGACAGATACGCAGTATTTT. Its protein product is CSASEAGGWTDTQYF. This chain joins TRBV20-1 and TRBJ2-3, with 9 nucleotides matching TRBD2. V lost 3 bases to trimming and J lost 3 bases; unmatched junction nucleotides: 7. The germline V gene has CDR1 DFQATT and CDR2 SNEGSKA (reference sequence). This CDR3 contains 15 residues.

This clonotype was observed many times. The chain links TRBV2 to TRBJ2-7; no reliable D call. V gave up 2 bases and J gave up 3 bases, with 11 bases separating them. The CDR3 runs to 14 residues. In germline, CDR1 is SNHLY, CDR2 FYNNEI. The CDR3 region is CASSEHPSIYEQYF. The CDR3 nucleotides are TGTGCCAGCAGTGAACATCCTAGTATCTACGAGCAGTACTTC.

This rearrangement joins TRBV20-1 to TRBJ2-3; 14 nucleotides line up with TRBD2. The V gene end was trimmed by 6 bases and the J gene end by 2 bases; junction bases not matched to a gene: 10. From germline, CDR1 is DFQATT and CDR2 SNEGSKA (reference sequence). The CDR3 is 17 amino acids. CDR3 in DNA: TGCAGTGCATCCGGACTAGCGGGAGGCCGGGTCACAGATACGCAGTATTTT. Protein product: CSASGLAGGRVTDTQYF.

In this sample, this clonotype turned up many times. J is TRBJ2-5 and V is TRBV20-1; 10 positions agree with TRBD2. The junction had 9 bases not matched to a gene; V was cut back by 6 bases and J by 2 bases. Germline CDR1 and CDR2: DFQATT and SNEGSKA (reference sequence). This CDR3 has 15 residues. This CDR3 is CSAVPTSGNQETQYF. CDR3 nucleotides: TGCAGTGCAGTTCCCACTAGCGGGAATCAAGAGACCCAGTACTTC.

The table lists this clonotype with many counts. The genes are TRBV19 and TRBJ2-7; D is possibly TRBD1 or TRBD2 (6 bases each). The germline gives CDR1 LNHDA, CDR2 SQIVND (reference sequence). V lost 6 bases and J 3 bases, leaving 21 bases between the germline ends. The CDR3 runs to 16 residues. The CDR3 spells CASRGTGGTGNYEQYF. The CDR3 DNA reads TGTGCCAGTAGGGGGACCGGGGGAACAGGGAACTACGAGCAGTACTTC.

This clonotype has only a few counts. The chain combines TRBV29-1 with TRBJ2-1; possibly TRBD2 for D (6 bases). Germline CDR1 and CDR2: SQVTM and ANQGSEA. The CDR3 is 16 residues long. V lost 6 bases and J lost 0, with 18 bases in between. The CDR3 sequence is CSVGGGAVSSYNEQFF. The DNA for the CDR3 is TGCAGCGTGGGGGGAGGAGCGGTTAGCTCCTACAATGAGCAGTTCTTC.

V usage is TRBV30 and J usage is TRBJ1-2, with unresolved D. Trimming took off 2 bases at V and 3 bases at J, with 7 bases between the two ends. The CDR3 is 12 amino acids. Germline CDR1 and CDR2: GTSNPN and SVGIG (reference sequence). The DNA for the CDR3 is TGTGCCTGGAGTCCGAGGGACTATGGCTACACCTTC. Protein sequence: CAWSPRDYGYTF. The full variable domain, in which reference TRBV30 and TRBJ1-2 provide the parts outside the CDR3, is SQTIHQWPATLVQPVGSPLSLECTVEGTSNPNLYWYRQAAGRGLQLLFYSVGIGQISSEVPQNLSASRPQDRQFILSSKKLLLSDSGFYLCAWSPRDYGYTFGSGTRLTVV.

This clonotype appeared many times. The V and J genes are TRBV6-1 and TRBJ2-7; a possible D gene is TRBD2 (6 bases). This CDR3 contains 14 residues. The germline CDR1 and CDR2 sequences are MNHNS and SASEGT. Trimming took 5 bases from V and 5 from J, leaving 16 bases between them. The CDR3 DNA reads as TGTGCCAGCAGTCTCTCTAGCGCCCGAAACGAGCAGTACTTC. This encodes CASSLSSARNEQYF.

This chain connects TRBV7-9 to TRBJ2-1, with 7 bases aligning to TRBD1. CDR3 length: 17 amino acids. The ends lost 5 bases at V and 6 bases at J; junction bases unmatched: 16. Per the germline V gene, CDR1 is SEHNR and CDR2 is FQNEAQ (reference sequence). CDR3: CASSPNQGVLSINEQFF. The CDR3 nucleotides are TGTGCCAGCAGCCCAAATCAGGGGGTCTTGAGTATCAATGAGCAGTTCTTC.

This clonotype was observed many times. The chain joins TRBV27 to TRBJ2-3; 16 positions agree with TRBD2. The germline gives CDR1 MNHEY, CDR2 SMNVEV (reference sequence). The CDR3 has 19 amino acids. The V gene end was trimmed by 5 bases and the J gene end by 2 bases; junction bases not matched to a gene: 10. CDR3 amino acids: CASSLLGTSGGGATDTQYF. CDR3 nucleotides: TGTGCCAGCAGTCTACTCGGGACTAGCGGGGGGGGGGCCACAGATACGCAGTATTTT.

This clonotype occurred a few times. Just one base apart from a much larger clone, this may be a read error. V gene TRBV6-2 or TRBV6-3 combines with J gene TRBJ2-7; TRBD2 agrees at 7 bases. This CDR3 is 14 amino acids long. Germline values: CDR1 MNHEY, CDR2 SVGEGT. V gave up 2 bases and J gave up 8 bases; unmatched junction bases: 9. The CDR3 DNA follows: TGTGCCAGCAGTTACGGGGGAGGGCCAGACAAGCAGTACTTC. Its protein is CASSYGGGPDKQYF.

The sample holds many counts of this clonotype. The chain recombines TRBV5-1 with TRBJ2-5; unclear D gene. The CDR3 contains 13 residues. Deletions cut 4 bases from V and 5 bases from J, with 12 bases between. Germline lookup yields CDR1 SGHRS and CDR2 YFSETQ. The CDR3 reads CASSIGPTETQYF. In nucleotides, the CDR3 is TGCGCCAGCAGCATTGGACCCACGGAGACCCAGTACTTC.

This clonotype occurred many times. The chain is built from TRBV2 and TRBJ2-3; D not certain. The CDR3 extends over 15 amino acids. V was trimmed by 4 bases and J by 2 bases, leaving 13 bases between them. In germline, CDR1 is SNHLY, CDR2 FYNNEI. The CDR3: CASSAKQLFTDTQYF. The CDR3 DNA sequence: TGTGCCAGCAGTGCTAAACAACTCTTCACAGATACGCAGTATTTT.

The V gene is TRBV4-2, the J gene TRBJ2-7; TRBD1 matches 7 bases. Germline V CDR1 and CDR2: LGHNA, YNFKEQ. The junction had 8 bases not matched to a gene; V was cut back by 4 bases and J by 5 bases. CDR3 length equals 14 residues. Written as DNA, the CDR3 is TGTGCCAGCAGCCCCGTGACAGGGAACGACGAGCAGTACTTC. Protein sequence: CASSPVTGNDEQYF.